These 15 T cell receptor beta chains came from one sample sequenced in a study of OX40 agonist ivuxolimab in advanced cancers. Sequenced by immunoSEQ multiplex PCR; TCRdb stores in-frame clones only, minus some. The profile covers about 62,000 clones, with around 92% appearing a single time and roughly 13% taken by the ten largest. The sequencing here drew on CD4+ or CD8+ T cells sorted from blood, taken in a trial of the OX40 agonist ivuxolimab. The receptors here all came from an adult with an advanced solid tumor such as melanoma, head and neck, liver or kidney cancer.

V gene TRBV10-2 combines with J gene TRBJ1-5, with 7 positions matching TRBD1. Per germline, CDR1 WSHSY and CDR2 SAAADI. This CDR3 region has 14 residues. The ends lost 6 bases at V and 4 bases at J; junction bases unmatched: 6. In DNA, the CDR3 is TGCGCCAGCAGCACCGACAGGGAGAATCAGCCCCAGCATTTT. Its translation: CASSTDRENQPQHF.

The V gene is TRBV27, the J gene TRBJ2-1; 7 bases match TRBD1. CDR1 and CDR2 (germline): MNHEY, SMNVEV (reference sequence). The CDR3 has 14 residues. With 4 bases clipped from V and 4 bases from J, the junction kept 4 bases outside the gene matches. DNA of the CDR3: TGTGCCAGCAGTTCCGGGACAGAGTACAATGAGCAGTTCTTC. It encodes CASSSGTEYNEQFF.

This rearrangement joins TRBV2 to TRBJ2-1; 11 bases are a match to TRBD2. The V gene's germline CDR1 is SNHLY and CDR2 FYNNEI. The CDR3 runs to 16 residues. The J segment lost 2 bases and the V segment lost 4 bases, leaving 4 bases of the junction unmatched. The CDR3 is CASSGGTSGAYNEQFF. In DNA form, the CDR3 reads TGTGCCAGCAGTGGGGGGACTAGCGGAGCCTACAATGAGCAGTTCTTC. The full variable domain, with the rest looked up from reference TRBV2 and TRBJ2-1, is EPEVTQTPSHQVTQMGQEVILRCVPISNHLYFYWYRQILGQKVEFLVSFYNNEISEKSEIFDDQFSVERPDGSNFTLKIRSTKLEDSAMYFCASSGGTSGAYNEQFFGPGTRLTVL.

The genes are TRBV7-6 and TRBJ1-1; possible D gene TRBD1, 5 bases. This CDR3 region has 17 residues. CDR1 is SGHVS and CDR2 is FNYEAQ in the germline V gene. The V end was cut by 5 bases, the J end by 3 bases, with 22 bases between. The DNA of the CDR3 is TGTGCCAGCAGCCAAAGCTCTTCTCCAGGACACCACACTGAAGCTTTCTTT. As protein: CASSQSSSPGHHTEAFF.

The rearrangement links TRBV13 to TRBJ1-2; TRBD1 might be the D (5 bases). Germline V gives CDR1 PRHDT, CDR2 FYEKMQ (reference sequence). The V gene lost 5 bases and the J gene lost 0 bases, with 16 bases spanning the gap. The CDR3 consists of 16 residues. The CDR3: CASSPGTDPANYGYTF. CDR3 DNA sequence: TGTGCCAGCAGCCCCGGGACTGACCCCGCTAACTATGGCTACACCTTC.

The rearrangement links TRBV7-9 to TRBJ2-5; 7 bases map to TRBD1. This CDR3 comprises 14 residues. Germline trimming cut 4 bases from V and 3 bases from J; bases unmatched to any gene: 5. Germline values: CDR1 SEHNR, CDR2 FQNEAQ (reference sequence). CDR3 nucleotide sequence: TGTGCCAGCAGCTCGCTCGGGACAGAAGAGACCCAGTACTTC. Translation: CASSSLGTEETQYF.

This clone is a singleton in its sample. V and J are TRBV7-3 and TRBJ2-7, with a possible D match to TRBD2 (6 bases). Trimming left V 0 bases short and J 0 bases short, with 12 bases between. This CDR3 spans 16 amino acids. The germline V gene has CDR1 SGHTA and CDR2 FQGTGA. The CDR3 loop is CASSLTGGIGSYEQYF. As DNA, the CDR3 is TGTGCCAGCAGCTTAACGGGCGGGATCGGCTCCTACGAGCAGTACTTC. Filled out from reference TRBV7-3 and TRBJ2-7, the complete variable domain reads GAGVSQTPSNKVTEKGKYVELRCDPISGHTALYWYRQSLGQGPEFLIYFQGTGAADDSGLPNDRFFAVRPEGSVSTLKIQRTERGDSAVYLCASSLTGGIGSYEQYFGPGTRLTVT.

The chain recombines TRBV6-1 with TRBJ1-1; D not resolved. The CDR3 covers 12 residues. Per the germline V gene, CDR1 is MNHNS and CDR2 is SASEGT. V gave up 8 bases and J gave up 3 bases, with 10 bases separating them. The CDR3 coding sequence is TGTGCCAGCGGGTACAAGGACACTGAAGCTTTCTTT. Protein sequence: CASGYKDTEAFF.

The chain recombines TRBV5-1 with TRBJ1-1; D remains ambiguous. The V end lost 4 bases, the J end lost 0 bases, and 16 bases lay between the germline ends. Germline V CDR1 and CDR2: SGHRS, YFSETQ. The CDR3 runs to 16 residues. CDR3 in DNA: TGCGCCAGCAGCAATCCCTCGTCGGGGTTGAACACTGAAGCTTTCTTT. This translates into CASSNPSSGLNTEAFF. Filled out from reference TRBV5-1 and TRBJ1-1, the complete variable domain reads KAGVTQTPRYLIKTRGQQVTLSCSPISGHRSVSWYQQTPGQGLQFLFEYFSETQRNKGNFPGRFSGRQFSNSRSEMNVSTLELGDSALYLCASSNPSSGLNTEAFFGQGTRLTVV.

V is TRBV15 and J is TRBJ2-1, with a possible D match to TRBD2 (5 bases). This CDR3 spans 15 amino acids. Germline V CDR1 and CDR2: LNHNV, YYDKDF (reference sequence). Trimming removed 9 bases from V and 6 bases from J, with 21 bases in between. CDR3 region: CATTLRSDPFNEQFF. The CDR3 DNA reads as TGTGCCACGACTCTTCGTAGCGACCCATTCAATGAGCAGTTCTTC.

This chain links TRBV4-1 with TRBJ2-4, with 7 bases lining up with TRBD2. This CDR3 is 20 amino acids long. V lost 1 base to trimming and J lost 0 bases; unmatched junction nucleotides: 15. The germline gives CDR1 MGHRA, CDR2 YSYEKL. The CDR3 region has the DNA TGCGCCAGCAGCCAAGCGGAAAAGGCGGGAGTTGTCTCAGCCAAAAACATTCAGTACTTC. This sequence encodes CASSQAEKAGVVSAKNIQYF.

This chain uses TRBV4-2 with TRBJ2-3, with D possibly TRBD2 on 6 matching bases. V was trimmed by 0 bases and J by 2 bases, leaving 12 bases between them. The CDR3 totals 16 residues. Germline V gene data show CDR1 as LGHNA and CDR2 as YNFKEQ. The CDR3 protein is CASSQELGGPTDTQYF. DNA of the CDR3: TGTGCCAGCAGCCAAGAGCTCGGAGGGCCCACAGATACGCAGTATTTT.

The V gene is TRBV2, the J gene TRBJ2-1; D ambiguous. Trimming cost V 5 bases and J 8 bases, with 19 bases left between them. There are 15 residues in the CDR3. Germline-derived CDR1 and CDR2 are SNHLY and FYNNEI. The CDR3 DNA reads as TGTGCCAGCAGTCCGAACTATCCTGCCTTTGATGAGCAGTTCTTC. Encoded protein: CASSPNYPAFDEQFF.

This clone was seen just once. The genes are TRBV2 and TRBJ2-1, with D unclear. The CDR3 has 12 amino acids. V was shortened by 7 bases and J by 9 bases, with 13 bases between the two germline ends. Germline CDR1 SNHLY, CDR2 FYNNEI. The chain's CDR3 is CASIRPSSEQFF. The CDR3 region has the DNA TGTGCCAGCATCCGTCCGAGCAGTGAGCAGTTCTTC.

About this clone itself: A much bigger clone sits one base away, suggesting this may be a read error. Because the CDR3 is missing its conserved closing phenylalanine or tryptophan, this is likely a read error. This chain joins TRBV4-2 and TRBJ2-7, with TRBD2 matching 7 bases. Germline V gives CDR1 LGHNA, CDR2 YNFKEQ. After removal of 0 bases from V and 3 bases from J, the junction contained 11 bases not matched to a gene. The CDR3 has 17 amino acids. The CDR3, as DNA: TGTGCCAGCAGCCAAGATCCACCGGGGGGTCCTATCTACGAGCAGTACCTC. As protein: CASSQDPPGGPIYEQYL.